The text below deals with one TCR beta chain. There is no known antigen for this receptor. It has no much larger one-base neighbor in the sample; base qualities were not kept. The sample comes from a study of T cell responses to AZD1222 COVID-19 vaccine (dated by TCRdb to the early 2020s). Study-level background: AZD1222 recipients given second doses at about 4 weeks or at about 12 weeks were pooled, since spike-specific TCR depth and breadth were not found to differ between the two schedules. A total of 240 or so trial participants underwent TCR sequencing, of whom roughly 210 had received two doses of AZD1222 and about 26 had received two doses of the MenACWY control vaccine. Enrollment into the trials was organized by age into subgroups of 18-55, 56-69 and 70-plus years, and those subgroups contained roughly 140, 27 and 60 TCR-sequenced participants, respectively. Overall study outcomes, separate from this receptor: Nearly half of unique spike-specific TCRs reportedly recognized epitopes outside regions mutated in the B.1.351 and B.1.1.7 variants. Because no samples from the day 14 peak response were available, repertoires could be characterized only after the peak T cell response. Conclusions about previously exposed vaccinees were limited because only six AZD1222 recipients were SARS-CoV-2 seropositive at baseline. Vaccine-associated CD4 TCRs spanned the whole spike protein, with dominant responses in regions 160-218 and 743-854. After two AZD1222 doses, both the breadth and the depth of spike-specific TCRs were significantly higher than at day 0 and than in MenACWY recipients. The 56-69-year group was small, and its depth increase did not reach significance, likely because of low power. Participants were mostly white British, with more females than males. The authors suggested clonal diversity may have been underestimated.

Reading the label with the study, this specimen's time point is: baseline before first vaccination. Vaccinee samples came from UK trials COV001 and COV002, including a single-blind randomized controlled phase 2/3 trial of AZD1222 (ChAdOx1 nCoV-19) in healthy adults. For TCRbeta chain sequencing, PBMC samples from trial participants were taken at day 0 and at day 28 after the second dose. The CDR3 regions of human TCRbeta chains were analyzed by immunosequencing. On the study's bioinformatics: Repertoire TCRs were matched against a reference library of SARS-CoV-2-specific TCRs generated with the MIRA antigen-specificity platform. Breadth was defined as the fraction of unique TCRs that were SARS-CoV-2-associated, and depth was defined as the fraction of total T cells that were SARS-CoV-2-associated. Using the MIRA data, each spike-specific TCR was mapped to the spike region that the TCR reacts to and placed in a CD4 or CD8 class. Log10-transformed breadth and depth values were compared by one-way ANOVA with Sidak's multiple comparisons tests. The source is immuneACCESS, and TCRdb retained only in-frame sequences with V and J called. Part of the clones is not carried over; for the studies checked, unresolved V genes explain less than half of this, and the remainder is unexplained. D and trimming come from the DNA, and the V and J calls and clone size come from that table. A total of approximately 120,000 clones appear in this sample, 70% to 90% of them only once. 25% to 30% of the sample is in the top ten clones.

The CDR3 numbers 12 residues from cysteine through phenylalanine. Of the read, only the CDR3 DNA is kept; its 36 bases are in frame from base 1. The germline V gene specifies SQVTM as CDR1 and ANQGSEA as CDR2. V drops 6 bases and J drops 7 bases, leaving 13 bases in between. Recombination linked TRBV29-1 to TRBJ1-5; the D gene identity is not certain. Specimen: peripheral blood, collected on day 0 of AZD1222 vaccination. This clonotype was sampled from an adult in good health. CDR3 loop: CSVKDPQQPQHF. The DNA sequence is TGCAGCGTGAAGGACCCCCAACAGCCCCAGCATTTT.